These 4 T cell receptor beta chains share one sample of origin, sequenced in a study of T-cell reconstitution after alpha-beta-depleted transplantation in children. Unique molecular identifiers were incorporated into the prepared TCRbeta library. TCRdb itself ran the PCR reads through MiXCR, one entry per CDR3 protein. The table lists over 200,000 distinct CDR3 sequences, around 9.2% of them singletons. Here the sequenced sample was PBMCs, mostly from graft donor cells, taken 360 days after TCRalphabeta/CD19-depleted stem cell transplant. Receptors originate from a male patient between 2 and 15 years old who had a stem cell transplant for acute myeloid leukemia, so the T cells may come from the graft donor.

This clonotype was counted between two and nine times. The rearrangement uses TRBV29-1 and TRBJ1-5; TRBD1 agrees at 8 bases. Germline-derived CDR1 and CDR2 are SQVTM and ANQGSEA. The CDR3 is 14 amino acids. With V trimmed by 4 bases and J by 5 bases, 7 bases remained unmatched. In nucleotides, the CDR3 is TGCAGCGTTGTATGGGCAGGGGGCGATCAGCCCCAGCATTTT. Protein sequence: CSVVWAGGDQPQHF.

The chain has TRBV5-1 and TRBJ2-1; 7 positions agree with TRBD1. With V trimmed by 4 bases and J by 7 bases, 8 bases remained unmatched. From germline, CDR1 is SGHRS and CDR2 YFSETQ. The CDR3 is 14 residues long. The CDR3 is CASSRDRVRNEQFF. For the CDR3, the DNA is TGCGCCAGCAGCCGCGACAGGGTTCGGAATGAGCAGTTCTTC.

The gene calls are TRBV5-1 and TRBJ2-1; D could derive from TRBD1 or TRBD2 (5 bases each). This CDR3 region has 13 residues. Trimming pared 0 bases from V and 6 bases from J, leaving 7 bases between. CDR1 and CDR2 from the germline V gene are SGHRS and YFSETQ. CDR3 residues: CASSLGGFNEQFF. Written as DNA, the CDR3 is TGCGCCAGCAGCTTGGGGGGGTTCAATGAGCAGTTCTTC.

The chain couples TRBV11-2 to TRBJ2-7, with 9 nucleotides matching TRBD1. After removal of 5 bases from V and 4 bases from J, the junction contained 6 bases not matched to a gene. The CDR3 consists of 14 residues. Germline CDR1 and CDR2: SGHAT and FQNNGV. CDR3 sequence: CASSVGTGHYEQYF. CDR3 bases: TGTGCCAGCAGCGTCGGGACAGGGCATTACGAGCAGTACTTC.